Listed below are T cell receptor beta chains from one sample, sequenced in a study of CD4+ T cells in melanoma. Assay used: immunoSEQ multiplex PCR; TCRdb lists only in-frame clones, some missing. The sample gives 20,000 to 25,000 clones, almost 85% of which show up once; about 3.6% is in the top ten. Sequencing input: cells from a culture (not recorded whether cultured in vitro). The origin of the receptors is a human donor with melanoma. CDR3s include the opening cysteine and the closing phenylalanine or tryptophan. D genes are given only for firm matches. Size values are once, few and many counts, or a class for expanded clones, and some rows have none.

V gene	D gene	J gene	clone size	CDR3 protein	CDR3 DNA
TRBV9	-	TRBJ1-1	-	CASSVGIGNTEAFF	TGTGCCAGCAGCGTAGGTATAGGGAACACTGAAGCTTTCTTT
TRBV27	-	TRBJ1-4	-	CASSSQGSREKLFF	TGTGCCAGCAGTTCCCAGGGATCCCGTGAAAAACTGTTTTTT
TRBV9	TRBD2	TRBJ2-1	-	CASSVGLAGGIDEQFF	TGTGCCAGCAGCGTAGGACTAGCGGGGGGGATTGATGAGCAGTTCTTC
TRBV30	-	TRBJ1-5	-	CAWSPPPGGGNQPQHF	TGTGCCTGGAGTCCACCTCCGGGGGGTGGCAATCAGCCCCAGCATTTT
TRBV4-1	-	TRBJ2-7	-	CASSHVVRDGKKHEQYF	TGCGCCAGCAGCCACGTCGTCCGGGACGGGAAAAAGCACGAGCAGTACTTC
TRBV12-5	-	TRBJ1-1	-	CASGLRTRNTEAFF	TGTGCTAGTGGTTTACGCACGAGGAACACTGAAGCTTTCTTT
TRBV28	-	TRBJ1-2	few	CASSLRLYGYTF	TGTGCCAGCAGTTTAAGATTATATGGCTACACCTTC
TRBV11-2	-	TRBJ2-1	-	CASSLGRNNEQFF	TGTGCCAGCAGCCTCGGACGGAACAATGAGCAGTTCTTC
TRBV5-1	-	TRBJ1-4	-	CASSSDPGSDRKLFF	TGCGCCAGCAGCTCCGACCCTGGGTCTGATCGAAAACTGTTTTTT
TRBV5-4	-	TRBJ1-2	-	CASSLRGRPDGYTF	TGTGCCAGCAGCTTGCGGGGCCGTCCGGATGGCTACACCTTC
TRBV9	-	TRBJ1-4	-	CASSFFADPSWGPNEKLFF	TGTGCCAGCAGCTTCTTCGCAGACCCGTCGTGGGGACCTAATGAAAAACTGTTTTTT
TRBV19	-	TRBJ1-4	-	CASRRAANSGEKLFF	TGTGCCAGCCGCCGGGCCGCGAATTCGGGGGAAAAACTGTTTTTT
TRBV30	TRBD1	TRBJ1-5	-	CAWGTGTQPQHF	TGTGCCTGGGGGACAGGGACTCAGCCCCAGCATTTT
TRBV2	-	TRBJ2-5	once	CASSLSWGSGETQYF	TGTGCCAGCAGTTTAAGCTGGGGGAGCGGAGAGACCCAGTACTTC
TRBV5-1	-	TRBJ1-4	few	CASSLDYNRNEKLFF	TGCGCCAGCAGCTTGGACTATAACAGGAATGAAAAACTGTTTTTT
TRBV7-3	-	TRBJ1-6	few	CASSLSGGGGSPLHF	TGTGCCAGCAGCCTCAGCGGAGGCGGGGGTTCACCCCTCCACTTT
TRBV7-2	-	TRBJ2-7	-	CASSLVASGHYEQYF	TGTGCCAGCAGCTTAGTCGCCAGCGGACATTACGAGCAGTACTTC
TRBV6-6	-	TRBJ1-2	-	CASSIKGYDGYTF	TGTGCCAGCAGCATAAAGGGGTATGATGGCTACACCTTC
TRBV2	-	TRBJ1-1	-	CASIQQRRAEAFF	TGTGCCAGCATCCAACAACGACGGGCTGAAGCTTTCTTT
TRBV4-1	-	TRBJ2-1	-	CASSQGGVYLTSNEQFF	TGCGCCAGCAGCCAAGGGGGAGTTTACCTCACTTCGAATGAGCAGTTCTTC
TRBV7-3	-	TRBJ2-2	-	CASSPDPNTGELFF	TGTGCCAGCAGCCCGGACCCGAACACCGGGGAGCTGTTTTTT
TRBV7-9	-	TRBJ1-1	-	CASTGPLMNTEAFF	TGTGCCAGCACGGGTCCGCTCATGAACACTGAAGCTTTCTTT
TRBV5-1	-	TRBJ1-1	-	CASSPSGVENTEAFF	TGCGCCAGCAGCCCGTCGGGTGTTGAGAACACTGAAGCTTTCTTT
TRBV5-1	-	TRBJ1-1	-	CASSLARGKNTEAFF	TGCGCCAGCAGCTTGGCACGGGGCAAGAACACTGAAGCTTTCTTT
TRBV7-9	-	TRBJ1-2	-	CASSLRTAANYGYTF	TGTGCCAGCAGCTTACGGACAGCAGCTAACTATGGCTACACCTTC
TRBV27	-	TRBJ1-2	-	CASSRAGHQGYTF	TGTGCCAGCAGCCGAGCCGGGCACCAGGGGTACACCTTC
TRBV5-6	TRBD2	TRBJ2-7	-	CASSGGGGVSYEQYF	TGTGCCAGCAGTGGAGGCGGGGGGGTGTCCTACGAGCAGTACTTC
TRBV6-1	TRBD1	TRBJ2-2	-	CASNMDRGTGELFF	TGTGCCAGCAATATGGACAGGGGCACCGGGGAGCTGTTTTTT
TRBV4-2	-	TRBJ2-2	once	CASSQEVSRDTGELFF	TGTGCCAGCAGCCAAGAAGTTTCACGGGACACCGGGGAGCTGTTTTTT
TRBV6-1	-	TRBJ1-2	-	CASRGLQGYTF	TGTGCCAGCAGAGGATTACAGGGCTACACCTTC
TRBV11-2	-	TRBJ2-7	-	CASSLLYSGHQYF	TGTGCCAGCAGCTTACTATACTCGGGGCACCAGTACTTC
TRBV2	-	TRBJ1-1	-	CASNHRVKDTEAFF	TGTGCCAGCAACCACAGGGTGAAGGACACTGAAGCTTTCTTT
TRBV9	TRBD1	TRBJ1-2	few	CASSSGQVYANYGYTF	TGTGCCAGCAGCTCGGGACAGGTCTACGCTAACTATGGCTACACCTTC